What follows describes a single TCR beta chain. Antigen unknown. Regarding time point: peripheral blood 6 weeks after treatment start. The sample is drawn from a study of PD-L1 blockade in urothelial cancer. Study summary: Patients with male sex and bladder-origin urothelial cancer accounted for most of the roughly 30 enrolled. Blood analysis occurred 3 weeks (second dose) and 6 weeks after treatment start. Overall study findings and caveats: Clonality of blood TCR below the median before treatment predicted better survival. Durable-benefit cases showed more tumor-associated blood clone expansion at 3 weeks.

The CDR3 runs to 15 residues. V lost 2 bases to trimming and J lost 4 bases, with 9 bases between them. Method: immunoSEQ multiplex PCR; TCRdb's copy keeps in-frame clones and lacks some. The profile shows about 48,000 clones, 80% to 90% of them singletons. Sequenced here: PBMCs, sampled around atezolizumab (anti-PD-L1) treatment. The V and J genes are TRBV23-1 and TRBJ2-6, with D unresolved. TRBV23-1 is an ORF for which the function is uncertain. The TCR was taken from a man between 70 and 80 years old with urothelial cancer. The CDR3 region has the DNA TGCGCCAGCAGTCAAAGCTGGGCCGGGGCCAACGTCCTGACTTTC. It translates to CASSQSWAGANVLTF.